These 31 T cell receptor beta chains were sequenced from one sample in a study of identical twins. TCRdb fed the 5' RACE reads into MiXCR, producing one record per CDR3 protein. Of 200,000 to 250,000 distinct CDR3 sequences listed, approximately 7% are singletons. This same sample was also part of a study on yellow fever vaccine responses in identical twins.

Sequencing was performed on memory (CD45RO+) T cells sorted from blood. These receptors all come from a woman aged 18-35 years in good health.

A few counts support this clonotype. V and J are TRBV27 and TRBJ2-3, with 11 bases that match TRBD2. Unmatched junction bases numbered 5, after V lost 4 bases and J lost 5 bases. This CDR3 is 15 amino acids long. Germline CDR1 MNHEY, CDR2 SMNVEV (reference sequence). CDR3 nucleotide sequence: TGTGCCAGCAGTTCACTAACTAGCGGGGGAGATACGCAGTATTTT. Encoded protein: CASSSLTSGGDTQYF.

This chain links TRBV7-8 with TRBJ2-5, with 9 bases matching TRBD2. Trimming cost V 5 bases and J 0 bases; bases outside gene matches: 10. Germline loops: CDR1 SGHVS, CDR2 FQNEAQ. This CDR3 region has 17 residues. This CDR3 is CASSLQAGGAYQETQYF. The CDR3 nucleotides are TGTGCCAGCAGCCTGCAAGCGGGAGGCGCGTACCAAGAGACCCAGTACTTC.

This chain uses TRBV7-6 with TRBJ2-7; D uncertain. Deletions cut 1 base from V and 4 bases from J, with 17 bases between. There are 16 residues in the CDR3. The germline V gene has CDR1 SGHVS and CDR2 FNYEAQ. CDR3 region: CASSLVERPKIYEQYF. The DNA for the CDR3 is TGTGCCAGCAGCTTAGTAGAACGCCCCAAAATTTACGAGCAGTACTTC.

This clonotype was recorded many times. The V and J genes are TRBV4-1 and TRBJ1-1; the D gene is possibly TRBD1 (5 bases). The V end was cut by 0 bases, the J end by 7 bases, with 15 bases between. CDR1 and CDR2 from the germline V gene are MGHRA and YSYEKL. CDR3 length: 15 amino acids. The CDR3 region is CASSQDAGTLLEAFF. DNA for the CDR3: TGCGCCAGCAGCCAAGATGCGGGGACGCTTCTTGAAGCTTTCTTT.

This clonotype was seen at least ten times. The CDR3 is CSAPTGLNTEAFF. CDR3 DNA sequence: TGCAGTGCCCCGACAGGGCTGAACACTGAAGCTTTCTTT. The V call is TRBV20-1, the J call TRBJ1-1; 7 bases match TRBD1. The CDR3 runs 13 residues. V shed 6 bases and J 0 bases; nucleotides not matched to a gene: 4. Germline loops: CDR1 DFQATT, CDR2 SNEGSKA (reference sequence).

This clonotype showed up just a few times. The chain joins TRBV11-1 to TRBJ2-1; TRBD2 agrees at 8 bases. The CDR3 is 16 residues long. Losses at the gene ends were 7 bases for V and 4 bases for J; bases not matched to a gene: 12. Per the germline V gene, CDR1 is SGHAT and CDR2 is FQDESV (reference sequence). As DNA, the CDR3 is TGTGCCAGCACCCACCGAGTGGGCGGGGGGTACAATGAGCAGTTCTTC. Its protein product is CASTHRVGGGYNEQFF.

The chain uses TRBV9 and TRBJ2-3; the match to TRBD2 covers 7 bases. The J segment lost 3 bases and the V segment lost 0 bases, leaving 10 bases of the junction unmatched. The CDR3 is made up of 17 amino acids. Germline values: CDR1 SGDLS, CDR2 YYNGEE. For the CDR3, the DNA is TGTGCCAGCAGCGTAGCTTGGGCGGGAGTCGGAACAGATACGCAGTATTTT. Residues: CASSVAWAGVGTDTQYF.

Many counts were recorded for this clonotype. The chain joins TRBV4-1 to TRBJ2-1; 8 nucleotides line up with TRBD2. The V and J ends lost 0 bases and 4 bases, in that order; junction bases with no gene match: 5. The CDR3 totals 16 residues. Germline CDR1 and CDR2: MGHRA and YSYEKL. The CDR3 DNA sequence: TGCGCCAGCAGCCAAGATCAGACGGGAGGGTACAATGAGCAGTTCTTC. As protein: CASSQDQTGGYNEQFF.

This clonotype appeared a few times. The V gene is TRBV20-1, the J gene TRBJ2-7; TRBD2 aligns across 7 bases. The CDR3 totals 12 residues. J lost 3 bases, V lost 4 bases, and 3 bases had no gene match. Germline lookup yields CDR1 DFQATT and CDR2 SNEGSKA (reference sequence). CDR3 residues: CSATPSGYEQYF. CDR3 nucleotides: TGCAGTGCTACCCCTAGCGGCTACGAGCAGTACTTC.

This clonotype was seen repeatedly, ten times or more. This sequence joins TRBV5-1 and TRBJ2-5; D is ambiguous. The germline CDR1 and CDR2 sequences are SGHRS and YFSETQ. CDR3 length: 13 amino acids. Trimming cost V 4 bases and J 2 bases, with 9 bases left between them. The CDR3 is CASSRSTQETQYF. The CDR3 bases are TGCGCCAGCAGCCGCAGCACTCAAGAGACCCAGTACTTC.

V usage is TRBV7-9 and J usage is TRBJ2-6; no clear D gene. The CDR3 runs to 15 residues. V was pared by 3 bases and J by 2 bases, with 8 bases between. Germline V gene data show CDR1 as SEHNR and CDR2 as FQNEAQ (reference sequence). This CDR3 is CASSFDWAGANVLTF. The CDR3 DNA reads as TGTGCCAGCAGCTTCGATTGGGCTGGGGCCAACGTCCTGACTTTC. Looking up the rest from reference TRBV7-9 and TRBJ2-6 gives the full variable domain: DTGVSQNPRHKITKRGQNVTFRCDPISEHNRLYWYRQTLGQGPEFLTYFQNEAQLEKSRLLSDRFSAERPKGSFSTLEIQRTEQGDSAMYLCASSFDWAGANVLTFGAGSRLTVL.

Ten or more counts support this clonotype. The chain combines TRBV5-1 with TRBJ2-5, with a possible D match to TRBD2 (5 bases). The CDR3 has 13 amino acids. Germline V gives CDR1 SGHRS, CDR2 YFSETQ. V lost 4 bases and J lost 2, with 9 bases in between. The CDR3 nucleotides read TGCGCCAGCAGCCCCTCGGGGCAAGAGACCCAGTACTTC. Encoded protein: CASSPSGQETQYF.

V is TRBV20-1 and J is TRBJ2-5; 9 nucleotides agree with TRBD2. This CDR3 is 15 amino acids long. Trimming cost V 0 bases and J 6 bases; bases outside gene matches: 8. Germline V gene data show CDR1 as DFQATT and CDR2 as SNEGSKA (reference sequence). CDR3 residues: CSARDRRTSVKTQYF. CDR3 coding DNA: TGCAGTGCTAGAGATAGGAGGACTAGCGTTAAGACCCAGTACTTC.

The V and J genes are TRBV5-1 and TRBJ1-1, with unresolved D. V gave up 0 bases and J gave up 3 bases, with 6 bases separating them. CDR3 size: 13 residues. Germline V gene data show CDR1 as SGHRS and CDR2 as YFSETQ. CDR3 amino acids: CASSLDYDTEAFF. CDR3 nucleotides: TGCGCCAGCAGCTTGGATTATGACACTGAAGCTTTCTTT.

In its sample, this clonotype was seen many times. The V gene is TRBV15, the J gene TRBJ2-1; the match to TRBD2 covers 11 bases. Germline CDR1 reads LNHNV; CDR2 reads YYDKDF (reference sequence). V gave up 0 bases and J gave up 7 bases; unmatched junction bases: 5. This CDR3 is built from 16 residues. CDR3 protein: CATSRDPSGRYNEQFF. DNA of the CDR3: TGTGCCACCAGCAGAGATCCTAGCGGGAGGTATAATGAGCAGTTCTTC.

This clonotype was seen at least ten times. A read error may produce the germline difference seen at one junction end. The chain uses TRBV5-1 and TRBJ2-7; D is perhaps TRBD2 (6 bases). This CDR3 spans 13 amino acids. Germline CDR1 and CDR2: SGHRS and YFSETQ. The CDR3 nucleotides read TGCGCCAGCAGCCTGAATATGGGGGACTCTTTGATCTTC. This translates into CASSLNMGDSLIF.

This clonotype was picked up a small number of times. The chain couples TRBV7-6 to TRBJ1-1; D is uncertain. Germline loops: CDR1 SGHVS, CDR2 FNYEAQ. The CDR3 is made up of 13 amino acids. Trimming shortened V by 5 bases and J by 7 bases, and 14 bases separated the two germline ends. CDR3 bases: TGTGCCAGCAGCCCCACCCGAATGAGTGAAGCTTTCTTT. Its protein is CASSPTRMSEAFF.

This sequence joins TRBV7-2 and TRBJ2-7, with a possible D match to TRBD1 (5 bases). V was clipped by 2 bases and J by 6 bases, with 14 bases between them. CDR1 is SGHTA, CDR2 FQGNSA, per germline. This CDR3 has 14 residues. CDR3 residues: CASSLMMGPLEQYV. DNA of the CDR3: TGTGCCAGCAGCTTAATGATGGGGCCCCTCGAGCAGTACGTC.

A few counts support this clonotype. The CDR3 coding sequence is TGTGCCATCGCAGGGGGAGTCAAGCAGCCCCAGCATTTT. This encodes CAIAGGVKQPQHF. The chain employs TRBV10-3 and TRBJ1-5; TRBD1 agrees at 7 bases. The V segment lost 8 bases and the J segment 7 bases; nucleotides outside the gene matches: 8. The V gene's germline CDR1 is ENHRY and CDR2 SYGVKD. The CDR3 is made up of 13 amino acids.

In its sample, this clonotype was seen a few times. The gene calls are TRBV5-1 and TRBJ2-3; D might be TRBD2 (6 bases). The CDR3 has 16 amino acids. Germline assignment: CDR1 SGHRS and CDR2 YFSETQ. Between the trimmed V and J ends, which lost 0 bases and 6 bases, there was a span of 17 bases. DNA for the CDR3: TGCGCCAGCAGCTTGGGTCCATCGGAGGGCATGGATACGCAGTATTTT. Protein sequence: CASSLGPSEGMDTQYF.

At least ten counts were recorded for this clonotype. The genes are TRBV10-2 and TRBJ2-3; D may be TRBD2 (6 bases). The CDR3 extends over 13 amino acids. V was trimmed by 7 bases and J by 0 bases, leaving 8 bases between them. Per germline, CDR1 WSHSY and CDR2 SAAADI. DNA for the CDR3: TGCGCCAGCAAGGGGACTAGCACAGATACGCAGTATTTT. It is translated as CASKGTSTDTQYF.

V gene TRBV7-9 combines with J gene TRBJ2-5; D is unresolved. CDR1 SEHNR and CDR2 FQNEAQ come from the germline V gene (reference sequence). The CDR3 length is 14 residues. The ends were cut back, 3 bases at V and 5 bases at J, with 13 bases in the middle. CDR3 in DNA: TGTGCCAGCAGCTTGACGGACGGGCAGGAGACCCAGTACTTC. The encoded protein is CASSLTDGQETQYF.

Only a few counts were recorded for this clonotype. The V and J genes are TRBV7-9 and TRBJ2-3; the D gene is possibly TRBD2 (5 bases). The germline CDR1 and CDR2 sequences are SEHNR and FQNEAQ (reference sequence). This CDR3 spans 15 amino acids. V lost 2 bases and J 4 bases, leaving 13 bases between the germline ends. CDR3 DNA: TGTGCCAGCAGCTTACCCTTGGCCGGGGCAGATACGCAGTATTTT. This encodes CASSLPLAGADTQYF.

This clonotype was detected ten times or more. The rearrangement uses TRBV12-3 or TRBV12-4 and TRBJ2-5; D gene unclear. Deletions cut 0 bases from V and 4 bases from J, with 6 bases between. The CDR3 is 13 amino acids. The CDR3 spells CASSLASGETQYF. The CDR3 nucleotides are TGTGCCAGCAGTTTAGCATCCGGAGAGACCCAGTACTTC.

This clonotype was recorded many times. This chain joins TRBV28 and TRBJ2-1, with a possible D match to TRBD1 (6 bases). Deletions cut 7 bases from V and 9 bases from J, with 16 bases between. Looked up from germline, CDR1 is MDHEN and CDR2 is SYDVKM. The CDR3 runs 13 residues. In DNA form, the CDR3 reads TGTGCCAGCAAAGGTGGGGACAAGAGTGAGCAGTTCTTC. This codes for CASKGGDKSEQFF.

This sequence joins TRBV21-1 and TRBJ2-1; the DNA was not compared with TRBD1, the D call given in the table. TRBV21-1 has pseudogene status. The CDR3 has 16 amino acids. The CDR3 sequence is CASKEKGYSSYNEQFF. Written as DNA, the CDR3 is TGTGCCAGCAAGGAGAAGGGGTATAGCTCCTACAATGAGCAGTTCTTC.

In its sample, this clonotype was seen many times. This sequence joins TRBV5-1 and TRBJ1-6; D possibly corresponds to TRBD1 (6 bases). Germline loops: CDR1 SGHRS, CDR2 YFSETQ. The V gene lost 0 bases and the J gene lost 5 bases, with 9 bases spanning the gap. The CDR3 loop spans 15 amino acids. The CDR3 DNA reads as TGCGCCAGCAGCTTGGAGCAGGGGAATAATTCACCCCTCCACTTT. Amino acid sequence: CASSLEQGNNSPLHF.

This clonotype has ten or more counts. V gene TRBV7-9 combines with J gene TRBJ2-3; D gene uncertain. Trimming pared 1 base from V and 4 bases from J, leaving 9 bases between. The CDR3 runs to 14 residues. Germline CDR1 and CDR2: SEHNR and FQNEAQ (reference sequence). The CDR3 DNA is TGTGCCAGCAGCTTAGGTCCAGGACCAGATACGCAGTATTTT. Its translation: CASSLGPGPDTQYF.

This clonotype has ten or more counts. The chain is built from TRBV20-1 and TRBJ1-4; D possibly corresponds to TRBD1 (5 bases). The CDR3 loop spans 12 amino acids. Germline CDR1 DFQATT, CDR2 SNEGSKA (reference sequence). The CDR3 spells CSARGSNEKLFF. The CDR3 bases are TGCAGCGCACGGGGGTCTAATGAAAAACTGTTTTTT.

This clonotype was seen more than once but under ten times. V and J are TRBV7-8 and TRBJ2-1; the D gene is possibly TRBD2 (6 bases). Trimming removed 4 bases at V and 0 bases at J, with 13 bases between. Germline CDR1 reads SGHVS; CDR2 reads FQNEAQ. The CDR3 covers 16 residues. CDR3 coding DNA: TGTGCCAGCAGCTCGGGGACTTGGAGCTCCTACAATGAGCAGTTCTTC. Translating gives CASSSGTWSSYNEQFF.

This clonotype has ten or more counts. J is TRBJ1-6 and V is TRBV5-1; no firm D call. The germline V gene encodes CDR1 SGHRS and CDR2 YFSETQ. V was pared by 4 bases and J by 7 bases, with 18 bases between. There are 16 residues in the CDR3. CDR3 protein: CASSLGRPTENSPLHF. CDR3 coding DNA: TGCGCCAGCAGCCTAGGACGGCCGACGGAGAATTCACCCCTCCACTTT.